A single sample gave rise to the 2 T cell receptor beta chains below, sequenced in a study of T cell responses to AZD1222 COVID-19 vaccine. The method was immunoSEQ multiplex PCR; TCRdb's version includes in-frame clones alone and lacks a portion of them. The sample lists tens of thousands of clones, more than 65% occurring once. Sequences were derived from peripheral blood, sampled on day 0 of MenACWY control vaccination. The origin of the receptors is an adult in good health.

V gene TRBV6-5 combines with J gene TRBJ2-1, with TRBD2 as a possible D gene (6 bases). Between the trimmed V and J ends, which lost 0 bases and 0 bases, there was a span of 9 bases. From germline, CDR1 is MNHEY and CDR2 SVGAGI. The CDR3 has 16 residues. The CDR3 sequence is CASSYSVTSSYNEQFF. The CDR3 nucleotides read TGTGCCAGCAGTTACTCGGTGACTAGCTCCTACAATGAGCAGTTCTTC.

V is TRBV27 and J is TRBJ1-2; D is undetermined. Germline CDR1 and CDR2: MNHEY and SMNVEV (reference sequence). V gave up 7 bases and J gave up 2 bases, with 11 bases separating them. The CDR3 runs 13 residues. DNA of the CDR3: TGTGCCAGCACCCCGGACGGAAACTATGGCTACACCTTC. This encodes CASTPDGNYGYTF.